This T cell receptor (beta chain) was sequenced for a study of long-term antiretroviral therapy in people with HIV. immunoSEQ v3.0 was run at survey level. The method was immunoSEQ multiplex PCR; TCRdb's version includes in-frame clones alone and lacks a portion of them. Among fewer than 45,000 clones listed, 80% were seen once. As to this clone: What it recognizes is unknown.

V was pared by 0 bases and J by 6 bases, with 4 bases between. This CDR3 is built from 12 residues. Germline CDR1 reads SGHTA; CDR2 reads FQGNSA. Roughly 0.85-10 million cryopreserved PBMC were held in samples before DNA extraction. Broader study findings: Clonal populations expanded prior to ART predominated within the repertoire at all time points.

The sequence came from a man between 25 and 39 years old with HIV. This chain links TRBV7-2 with TRBJ2-3; no clear D. Specimen: unsorted PBMCs, collected 3.4 years after starting antiretroviral therapy. CDR3: CASSLAWDTQYF. CDR3 in DNA: TGTGCCAGCAGCTTAGCATGGGATACGCAGTATTTT.